This TCR beta chain was retrieved from a study of blood T cell repertoires in COVID-19. Measured with immunoSEQ multiplex PCR; TCRdb has only the in-frame clones, and not every one. The sample lists 140,000 or so clones, 88% occurring once. This CDR3 contains 14 residues. The germline V gene has CDR1 SGDLS and CDR2 YYNGEE. With 1 base clipped from V and 6 bases from J, the junction kept 3 bases outside the gene matches. This sequence originates from a man between 60 and 70 years old with active or convalescent COVID-19. Sequenced sample: peripheral blood. The V and J genes are TRBV9 and TRBJ2-1; 8 positions agree with TRBD2. CDR3 amino acids: CASSVTGTSNEQFF. CDR3 DNA: TGTGCCAGCAGCGTAACTGGGACTAGCAATGAGCAGTTCTTC.